These 31 T cell receptor beta chains came from one sample sequenced in a study of shared clonotypes between healthy human individuals. Here immunoSEQ multiplex PCR was the method, and the copy in TCRdb shows in-frame clones only, minus some. The table lists 2.5 million or so clones, just over 90% of them singletons. Material for sequencing was naive CD4+ T cells sorted from blood. The sample's subset: CD45RA+ positively selected. All receptors derive from a man younger than 35 in good health.

This clone has a single count. This chain joins TRBV7-2 and TRBJ1-6; D is ambiguous. Germline loops: CDR1 SGHTA, CDR2 FQGNSA. Trimming stripped 1 base from V and 0 bases from J, with 10 bases between. The CDR3 loop spans 17 amino acids. CDR3 loop: CASSLGGSYSYNSPLHF. The CDR3 coding sequence is TGTGCCAGCAGCTTAGGCGGGTCGTACTCCTATAATTCACCCCTCCACTTT.

The V call is TRBV6-5, the J call TRBJ2-7; tentatively, D is TRBD1 (6 bases). Germline values: CDR1 MNHEY, CDR2 SVGAGI. This CDR3 has 15 residues. The germline V and J ends were trimmed by 6 bases and 0 bases, with 15 bases remaining between them. This CDR3 reads CASSRQVGPSYEQYF. The CDR3 DNA sequence: TGTGCCAGCAGCCGACAGGTTGGGCCCTCCTACGAGCAGTACTTC.

This clone was counted once. The chain uses TRBV7-2 and TRBJ2-5; tentatively, D is TRBD1 (5 bases). The CDR3 has 14 amino acids. Germline V lookup: CDR1 SGHTA, CDR2 FQGNSA. V was cut by 3 bases and J by 2 bases, with 10 bases left in between. The CDR3 reads CASSLGRNQETQYF. CDR3 DNA sequence: TGTGCCAGCAGCTTGGGGCGCAATCAAGAGACCCAGTACTTC.

V gene TRBV5-1 combines with J gene TRBJ2-3; D perhaps matches TRBD1 (6 bases). Germline CDR1 SGHRS, CDR2 YFSETQ. This CDR3 contains 15 residues. V lost 4 bases and J lost 0, with 12 bases in between. The CDR3 reads CASSVDSFSTDTQYF. The CDR3 nucleotides are TGCGCCAGCAGCGTGGACAGTTTTAGCACAGATACGCAGTATTTT.

The J gene is TRBJ2-7, the V gene TRBV14; D is possibly TRBD1 or TRBD2 (6 bases each). The germline CDR1 and CDR2 sequences are SGHDN and FVKESK. CDR3 size: 14 residues. The V gene lost 7 bases and the J gene lost 3 bases, with 16 bases spanning the gap. This CDR3 is CASNSRGVYYEQYF. The CDR3 region has the DNA TGTGCCAGCAACTCAAGGGGGGTTTACTACGAGCAGTACTTC. The complete variable domain, with remaining parts taken from reference TRBV14 and TRBJ2-7, reads EAGVTQFPSHSVIEKGQTVTLRCDPISGHDNLYWYRRVMGKEIKFLLHFVKESKQDESGMPNNRFLAERTGGTYSTLKVQPAELEDSGVYFCASNSRGVYYEQYFGPGTRLTVT.

The genes are TRBV6-5 and TRBJ2-2, with TRBD2 identical over 8 bases. The J segment lost 4 bases and the V segment lost 2 bases, leaving 6 bases of the junction unmatched. From germline, CDR1 is MNHEY and CDR2 SVGAGI. CDR3 length: 16 amino acids. The CDR3 loop is CASSYGAGGGTGELFF. CDR3 bases: TGTGCCAGCAGTTACGGGGCGGGAGGTGGCACCGGGGAGCTGTTTTTT.

This clone was recorded only once. This chain uses TRBV30 with TRBJ2-1, with 8 positions matching TRBD2. CDR3 length equals 15 residues. With 5 bases clipped from V and 6 bases from J, the junction kept 12 bases outside the gene matches. The germline V gene encodes CDR1 GTSNPN and CDR2 SVGIG (reference sequence). DNA of the CDR3: TGTGCCTGGGGCTTAAGCGGGAGAGATTCCAATGAGCAGTTCTTC. It encodes CAWGLSGRDSNEQFF.

The chain links TRBV27 to TRBJ2-7; a weak D match, TRBD1 (8 bases). CDR3 length equals 15 residues. Trimming removed 1 base from V and 11 bases from J, with 21 bases in between. The germline V gene has CDR1 MNHEY and CDR2 SMNVEV (reference sequence). This CDR3 reads CASSLYQYRGGPKYF. The CDR3 DNA reads TGTGCCAGCAGTTTATATCAATACAGGGGGGGCCCGAAGTACTTC.

This sequence joins TRBV6-1 and TRBJ1-2; D might be TRBD1 (6 bases). V was pared by 2 bases and J by 8 bases, with 15 bases between. The CDR3 contains 14 residues. Germline V gene lookup returns CDR1 MNHNS and CDR2 SASEGT. The CDR3 reads CASSENPGGLGYTF. The DNA for the CDR3 is TGTGCCAGCAGTGAAAATCCGGGGGGGCTCGGCTACACCTTC.

The chain joins TRBV30 to TRBJ2-3; TRBD2 matches at 12 bases. The CDR3 is 17 residues long. Germline loops: CDR1 GTSNPN, CDR2 SVGIG (reference sequence). The trim removed 2 bases at V and 2 bases at J, leaving 8 bases unmatched. This chain's CDR3 is CAWSSGLAGSHTDTQYF. CDR3 sequence (DNA): TGTGCCTGGAGTTCAGGACTAGCGGGGAGTCACACAGATACGCAGTATTTT.

This rearrangement joins TRBV7-9 to TRBJ1-5; 8 bases match TRBD1. V lost 4 bases and J lost 2; bases outside the gene matches: 16. The CDR3 length is 19 residues. The V gene's germline CDR1 is SEHNR and CDR2 FQNEAQ (reference sequence). CDR3 nucleotide sequence: TGTGCCAGCAGCTCCAGAGTCCCGGTGGTGACAGGGGGCAATCAGCCCCAGCATTTT. The encoded protein is CASSSRVPVVTGGNQPQHF.

The rearrangement links TRBV30 to TRBJ2-7; tentatively, D is TRBD2 (6 bases). CDR1 GTSNPN and CDR2 SVGIG come from the germline V gene (reference sequence). Trimming shortened V by 2 bases and J by 0 bases, and 8 bases separated the two germline ends. The CDR3 length is 13 residues. CDR3 in DNA: TGTGCCTGGAGTCGGGGACTCTCCTACGAGCAGTACTTC. The encoded protein is CAWSRGLSYEQYF.

The V call is TRBV6-5, the J call TRBJ1-4; tentative D call: TRBD1 (6 bases). Trimming cost V 9 bases and J 14 bases, with 22 bases left between them. This CDR3 has 13 residues. Germline V gene data show CDR1 as MNHEY and CDR2 as SVGAGI. CDR3 region: CASKLGTQGGLFF. CDR3 DNA sequence: TGTGCCAGTAAACTCGGGACACAAGGCGGTCTGTTTTTT.

J is TRBJ1-5 and V is TRBV28; D uncertain. This CDR3 spans 15 amino acids. Trimming removed 6 bases at V and 0 bases at J, with 12 bases between. In germline, CDR1 is MDHEN, CDR2 SYDVKM. The CDR3 region has the DNA TGTGCCAGCAGCTCTATGTACTATAGCAATCAGCCCCAGCATTTT. It is translated as CASSSMYYSNQPQHF.

The chain links TRBV5-1 to TRBJ2-2, with D perhaps TRBD2 (5 bases). This CDR3 is 19 amino acids long. CDR1 is SGHRS and CDR2 is YFSETQ in the germline V gene. Trimming took off 0 bases at V and 0 bases at J, with 18 bases between the two ends. CDR3 protein: CASSLGASRTYANTGELFF. DNA for the CDR3: TGCGCCAGCAGCTTGGGGGCTAGCCGAACATACGCGAACACCGGGGAGCTGTTTTTT.

The rearrangement links TRBV6-1 to TRBJ1-3, with D unclear. Trimming took off 3 bases at V and 2 bases at J, with 8 bases between the two ends. This CDR3 has 14 amino acids. The V gene's germline CDR1 is MNHNS and CDR2 SASEGT. The chain's CDR3 is CASSEALAGNTIYF. CDR3 DNA: TGTGCCAGCAGTGAGGCCTTAGCTGGAAACACCATATATTTT.

V usage is TRBV6-5 and J usage is TRBJ1-5, with TRBD1 matching over 9 bases. Unmatched junction bases numbered 8, after V lost 4 bases and J lost 7 bases. The CDR3 is 15 amino acids. Germline CDR1 and CDR2: MNHEY and SVGAGI. CDR3 residues: CASSSRGQGSQPQHF. DNA of the CDR3: TGTGCCAGCAGTTCGCGTGGACAGGGGAGCCAGCCCCAGCATTTT.

This chain links TRBV6-6 with TRBJ2-3; D is uncertain. CDR3 length: 15 residues. From germline, CDR1 is MNHNY and CDR2 SVGAGI (reference sequence). V was cut by 2 bases and J by 0 bases, with 9 bases left in between. Written as DNA, the CDR3 is TGTGCCAGCAGTTACGTGACACCGAGCACAGATACGCAGTATTTT. Its translation: CASSYVTPSTDTQYF.

This chain connects TRBV19 to TRBJ1-1; 9 nucleotides match TRBD1. Germline trimming cut 6 bases from V and 8 bases from J; bases unmatched to any gene: 13. CDR3 length: 15 residues. Per germline, CDR1 LNHDA and CDR2 SQIVND (reference sequence). For the CDR3, the DNA is TGTGCCAGTAGCCATGTTACAGGGGGCGTAAACGAAGCTTTCTTT. This translates into CASSHVTGGVNEAFF. The full variable domain, its missing parts supplied by reference TRBV19 and TRBJ1-1, is DGGITQSPKYLFRKEGQNVTLSCEQNLNHDAMYWYRQDPGQGLRLIYYSQIVNDFQKGDIAEGYSVSREKKESFPLTVTSAQKNPTAFYLCASSHVTGGVNEAFFGQGTRLTVV.

In regard to this clone: This specimen includes other DNA sequences encoding the same CDR3. V usage is TRBV7-9 and J usage is TRBJ2-1; D is perhaps TRBD2 (5 bases). This CDR3 comprises 13 residues. Trimming stripped 5 bases from V and 7 bases from J, with 12 bases between. Germline CDR1 is SEHNR and CDR2 is FQNEAQ (reference sequence). The CDR3 DNA sequence: TGTGCCAGCAGCCTGGACTTATTGAATGAGCAGTTCTTC. It is translated as CASSLDLLNEQFF.

This clone was detected only a few times. The chain couples TRBV11-2 to TRBJ1-1; 8 nucleotides match TRBD1. V shed 7 bases and J 4 bases; nucleotides not matched to a gene: 8. The CDR3 is 14 residues long. Germline V gives CDR1 SGHAT, CDR2 FQNNGV. The DNA of the CDR3 is TGTGCCAGCAACGGTCAGGGGGCAATCACTGAAGCTTTCTTT. Its protein is CASNGQGAITEAFF.

CDR3 sequence reads: CASSPRDGTQYF. The CDR3 bases are TGTGCCAGCTCACCAAGGGATGGCACCCAGTACTTC. The V and J genes are TRBV18 and TRBJ2-5; D remains ambiguous. The V end lost 2 bases, the J end lost 8 bases, and 9 bases lay between the germline ends. The CDR3 is made up of 12 amino acids. CDR1 is KGHSH and CDR2 is LQKENI in the germline V gene.

The chain employs TRBV28 and TRBJ2-3; maybe TRBD2 (5 bases). The CDR3 totals 15 residues. The germline V and J ends were trimmed by 0 bases and 1 base, with 8 bases remaining between them. Germline V CDR1 and CDR2: MDHEN, SYDVKM. CDR3 sequence reads: CASSLWAEGTDTQYF. The CDR3 DNA follows: TGTGCCAGCAGTTTATGGGCGGAGGGCACAGATACGCAGTATTTT.

This clone was detected only a few times. V usage is TRBV27 and J usage is TRBJ1-6; D is uncertain. This CDR3 is 14 amino acids long. CDR1 MNHEY and CDR2 SMNVEV come from the germline V gene (reference sequence). V was cut by 4 bases and J by 7 bases, with 11 bases left in between. CDR3 DNA sequence: TGTGCCAGCAGTTCTACACGGAACAATTCACCCCTCCACTTT. Its protein is CASSSTRNNSPLHF.

The rearrangement uses TRBV25-1 and TRBJ2-7, with D possibly matching TRBD1 (6 bases). Per the germline V gene, CDR1 is MGHDK and CDR2 is SYGVNS. There are 16 residues in the CDR3. With 1 base removed from V and 2 bases from J, the gap between germline ends came to 15 bases. The DNA of the CDR3 is TGTGCCAGCAGTGAATCAGGGACAACCGGCACCTACGAGCAGTACTTC. The encoded protein is CASSESGTTGTYEQYF.

The rearrangement joins TRBV5-1 to TRBJ2-7, with TRBD2 matching over 7 bases. The CDR3 is 14 amino acids. In germline, CDR1 is SGHRS, CDR2 YFSETQ. Losses at the gene ends were 8 bases for V and 4 bases for J; bases not matched to a gene: 12. CDR3: CASSRDGTTYEQYF. CDR3 bases: TGCGCCAGTTCCAGAGACGGGACTACATACGAGCAGTACTTC.

The CDR3 DNA follows: TGTGCCAGCAGCTTGAGTGGGACAGAAAACTATGGCTACACCTTC. Translating gives CASSLSGTENYGYTF. The V call is TRBV7-2, the J call TRBJ1-2, with 7 bases aligning to TRBD1. This CDR3 is 15 amino acids long. The V gene end was trimmed by 3 bases and the J gene end by 2 bases; junction bases not matched to a gene: 6. Per germline, CDR1 SGHTA and CDR2 FQGNSA.

The table lists this clone with a count of one. The CDR3 loop is CASSPGESGANVLTF. The CDR3 DNA reads TGTGCCAGCTCACCCGGGGAGTCTGGGGCCAACGTCCTGACTTTC. The chain employs TRBV18 and TRBJ2-6; maybe TRBD2 (5 bases). Per the germline V gene, CDR1 is KGHSH and CDR2 is LQKENI. Trimming stripped 3 bases from V and 1 base from J, with 7 bases between. This CDR3 is 15 amino acids long.

The chain combines TRBV7-8 with TRBJ1-2; a possible D gene is TRBD1 (5 bases). Trimming pared 1 base from V and 3 bases from J, leaving 21 bases between. Germline-derived CDR1 and CDR2 are SGHVS and FQNEAQ. This CDR3 is 18 amino acids long. CDR3 DNA sequence: TGTGCCAGCAGCTTAGAGTTACCGGGACGCTTTAGTGACTATGGCTACACCTTC. It yields the protein CASSLELPGRFSDYGYTF. The full variable domain, its missing parts supplied by reference TRBV7-8 and TRBJ1-2, is GAGVSQSPRYKVAKRGQDVALRCDPISGHVSLFWYQQALGQGPEFLTYFQNEAQLDKSGLPSDRFFAERPEGSVSTLKIQRTQQEDSAVYLCASSLELPGRFSDYGYTFGSGTRLTVV.

The chain joins TRBV6-1 to TRBJ1-5; a weak D match, TRBD1 (6 bases). Trimming removed 1 base at V and 7 bases at J, with 17 bases between. This CDR3 is 16 amino acids long. Germline V CDR1 and CDR2: MNHNS, SASEGT. The DNA of the CDR3 is TGTGCCAGCAGTGAAGGAGCTTCTACAGGGTTACAGCCCCAGCATTTT. The encoded protein is CASSEGASTGLQPQHF.

The table lists this clone with a count of one. The chain has TRBV7-9 and TRBJ1-2; 9 positions agree with TRBD1. With 2 bases clipped from V and 8 bases from J, the junction kept 12 bases outside the gene matches. The CDR3 covers 16 residues. Germline-derived CDR1 and CDR2 are SEHNR and FQNEAQ (reference sequence). CDR3 DNA: TGTGCCAGCAGCTTATGGGCCCCCGGGACAGGGAGCGGCTACACCTTC. This codes for CASSLWAPGTGSGYTF.